Sequencing of this T cell receptor (beta chain) was carried out in a study of regulatory T cells in long-lasting Graves disease (dated by TCRdb to about 2021). About the full investigation: Patients with newly diagnosed Graves' disease had been on antithyroid drugs for under 3 months. Patients with persistent Graves' disease were compared with patients with newly diagnosed Graves' disease using TCR sequencing and RNA sequencing of peripheral blood. The study was registered as a clinical trial and conducted in China. TCR sequencing covered around 13 persistent and some 20 newly diagnosed Graves' disease patients, 33 samples in total. Here is what the overall study found, with its caveats: Sequencing and analysis were restricted to the TCR beta chain. The authors acknowledged the small sample size as a limitation that may reduce accuracy. TRBV28, TRBJ1-2 and TRBJ2-5 were preferentially used in persistent disease, while TRBV20-1 and TRBJ2-1 were favored in newly diagnosed disease. Patients with persistent disease shared more public clonotypes (about 3,000) than newly diagnosed patients did (roughly 970). Lower TCR Shannon entropy and fewer highly expanded clones were observed in persistent Graves' disease patients than in newly diagnosed patients, which suggested clonal expansion. The study examined only peripheral blood because the primary lesion, thyroid tissue, could not be accessed.

Library preparation employed multiplex PCR. These reads were obtained on an Illumina HiSeq 4000. TCR beta libraries were built with iRepertoire HTBI primers and Arm-PCR amplification of CDR3 regions. Before sequencing, the PCR products went through gel purification. Concerning the study's data processing: Gene usage analysis of CDR3 amino acid clonotypes used the 62 TRBV and 14 to 15 TRBJ segments found across samples. Filtered high-quality paired reads were merged into contigs using COPE and FqMerger. BLAST was used to align contigs to IMGT TRBV, TRBD and TRBJ reference genes, with CDR3 defined following IMGT. Highly expanded clones were defined as clonotypes with a frequency above 0.1%. Shannon entropy served as the measure of repertoire diversity, while the Gini coefficient captured V-J evenness. A clonotype was considered public if more than one individual shared it. TCRdb reworked the public reads: Q25 trimming with fastp, MiXCR clone assembly, productive beta chains retained. Rows merge per CDR3 protein into single entries with the most common DNA and genes. TCRdb assigned the V and J calls; the authors' analysis was not used. The sample records hundreds of thousands of distinct CDR3 sequences, less than 20% of which are singletons. The ten most abundant clones make up 15% to 20% of the sample.

In light of the paper, this sample's time point label describes: newly diagnosed GD, antithyroid drugs for less than 3 months. RNA was extracted from PBMCs in TRIzol for both TCR sequencing and RNA sequencing. Graves' disease was diagnosed according to American Thyroid Association guidelines. Patients were recruited from an endocrinology department in Xi'an, China. From each patient, around 8.3 milliliters of peripheral blood was collected into an EDTA anticoagulant tube. Ficoll Paque Plus density gradient separation was used to isolate PBMCs, and no further T cell sorting was performed. An Agilent 2100 Bioanalyzer and agarose gel were used to assess RNA quality, and a NanoDrop 2000 was used to measure RNA concentration. At the junction V is shortened by 0 bases and J by 7 bases, with 17 bases in between. The CDR3 spans 15 residues, from the cysteine through the phenylalanine. Only the CDR3 part of the read is kept: 45 bases, read in frame from the first base. Looking up the germline V gene (reference sequence) yields CDR1 SGHKS and CDR2 YYEKEE.

This clonotype has a single count. Its binding antigen is unknown. It has no much larger one-base neighbor in the sample; base qualities were not kept. A lone read gives weak evidence. These data also formed part of another study, on T cells in Graves' hyperthyroidism and ophthalmopathy. That second report states: Graves' hyperthyroidism was defined as stable when no progression to ophthalmopathy occurred over 18 months of follow-up. Hyperthyroidism patients were newly diagnosed, had a disease duration of under 2 months, and were aged 18 to 65 years. Any patient with an uncontrolled infection, another autoimmune disease, pregnancy or lactation was excluded. Diagnoses were established on the basis of clinical symptoms, serum thyroxine and TRAb, thyroid ultrasound, and orbital computed tomography. A first-round RT-PCR of the TCR CDR3 used the HTBI primer set with the Qiagen OneStep RT-PCR kit. Blood samples also contained most of the expanded thyroid clonotypes (frequency above 0.001), which suggests that blood repertoires may reflect thyroid immune responses. Ophthalmopathy was separated from stable hyperthyroidism by a 13 V-J signature model, with approximately 90% sensitivity and about 81% specificity obtained in cross-validation and 80%/75% obtained in testing. In validation, the model predicted progression to ophthalmopathy a median of roughly 6.1 months before onset, with around 70% sensitivity and just under 75% specificity. To identify distinguishing TCR V-J signatures, a discovery cohort of around 98 patients was used, comprising some 43 with Graves' ophthalmopathy and 57 with stable Graves' hyperthyroidism. An independent validation cohort of some 18 hyperthyroidism patients and 15 or so patients who later progressed to ophthalmopathy tested prospective prediction of ophthalmopathy. The 100 or so discovery patients were divided at random into training and test sets in a 7:3 ratio. In addition, the study compared T-cell repertoires in thyroid tissue and in blood from roughly 6 Graves' hyperthyroidism patients. Following sampling, methimazole starting at 30 mg daily was given to hyperthyroidism patients, and high-dose intravenous methylprednisolone was given to ophthalmopathy patients. A second multiplex PCR round built the libraries, followed by size selection and purification. Libraries were sequenced paired-end with 100 bp reads on an Illumina HiSeq2000. SOAPnuke was used to process the raw data, with reads discarded if the reads contained adapters or uncalled bases, had a mean Phred below 15, or lacked an exact constant-primer or identifier match. High-quality paired reads were merged using COPE v1.2.5, and each unique nucleotide sequence was defined as a clonotype. MiTCR v1.1 was used to align the clonotypes against IMGT TRBV, TRBD and TRBJ reference segments. The analysis included only V-J combinations with a frequency above 0.0001, which together covered over 98% of the repertoires. A TCS score was defined as the ratio of F50 (clonal expansion) to E x V (chaos), with BLOSUM62-based TCRdist applied between CDR3 peptides within each V-J. Welch's t-statistics and random forest reduced several hundred V-J features to 13, which were used in a naive Bayes classifier (R e1071). Sample size was not statistically predetermined, and blinding of investigators to group allocation was not performed. The paper reports TCR Vbeta CDR3 sequencing of about 140 peripheral blood samples: approximately 41 ophthalmopathy, some 80 hyperthyroidism and approximately 17 progressor patients.

The receptor was derived from a woman aged 25 to 39 with Graves disease. Donor details come from another sample of the same person, matched by shared clones. The sequence joins TRBV5-5 to TRBJ2-7; confidence is insufficient to name the D gene. The specimen was peripheral blood mononuclear cells (PBMCs), collected at new diagnosis, from a patient treated with antithyroid drugs. CDR3 region: CASSLDPVTPLEQYF. The DNA sequence is TGTGCCAGCAGCTTGGATCCAGTCACGCCCTTGGAGCAGTACTTC.